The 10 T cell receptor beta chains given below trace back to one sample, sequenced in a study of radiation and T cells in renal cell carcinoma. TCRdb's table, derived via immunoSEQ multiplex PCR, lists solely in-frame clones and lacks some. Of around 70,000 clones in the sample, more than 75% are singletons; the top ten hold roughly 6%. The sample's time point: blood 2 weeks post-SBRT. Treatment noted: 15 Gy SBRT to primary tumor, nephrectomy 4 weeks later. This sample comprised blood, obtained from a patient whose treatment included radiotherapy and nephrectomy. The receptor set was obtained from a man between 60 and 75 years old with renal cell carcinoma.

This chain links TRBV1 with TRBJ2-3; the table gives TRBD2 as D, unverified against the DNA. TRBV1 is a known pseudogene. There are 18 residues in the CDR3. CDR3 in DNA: TGCACCAGCAGCCTTCCCCGGGAGCGCGTAATCAGCACAGATACGCAGTATTTT. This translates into CTSSLPRERVISTDTQYF.

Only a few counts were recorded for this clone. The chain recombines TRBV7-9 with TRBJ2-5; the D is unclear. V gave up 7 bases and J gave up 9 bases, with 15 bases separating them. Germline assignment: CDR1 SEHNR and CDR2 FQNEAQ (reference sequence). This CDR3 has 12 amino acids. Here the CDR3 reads CASISAFEAQYF. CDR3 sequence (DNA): TGTGCCAGCATCTCGGCCTTCGAGGCCCAGTACTTC.

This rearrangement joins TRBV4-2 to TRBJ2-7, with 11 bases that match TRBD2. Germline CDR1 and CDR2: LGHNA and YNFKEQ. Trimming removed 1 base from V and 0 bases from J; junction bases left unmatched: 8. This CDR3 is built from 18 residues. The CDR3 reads CASSQGLSGRDLSYEQYF. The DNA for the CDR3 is TGTGCCAGCAGCCAAGGCCTTAGCGGGAGGGATCTCTCCTACGAGCAGTACTTC.

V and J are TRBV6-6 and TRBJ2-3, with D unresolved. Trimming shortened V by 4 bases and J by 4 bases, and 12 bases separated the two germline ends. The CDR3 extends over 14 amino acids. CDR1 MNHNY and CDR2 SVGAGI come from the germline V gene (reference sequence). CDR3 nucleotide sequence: TGTGCCAGCAGTTGGGCCAGCGCAGCAGATACGCAGTATTTT. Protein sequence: CASSWASAADTQYF.

CDR3 nucleotides: TGTGCCAGCAGCGCCGGTGGAGCACGCGAGCAGTACTTC. Translating it yields CASSAGGAREQYF. This chain uses TRBV27 with TRBJ2-7; D is ambiguous. Germline loops: CDR1 MNHEY, CDR2 SMNVEV (reference sequence). The V end lost 6 bases, the J end lost 6 bases, and 15 bases lay between the germline ends. The length of the CDR3 is 13 residues.

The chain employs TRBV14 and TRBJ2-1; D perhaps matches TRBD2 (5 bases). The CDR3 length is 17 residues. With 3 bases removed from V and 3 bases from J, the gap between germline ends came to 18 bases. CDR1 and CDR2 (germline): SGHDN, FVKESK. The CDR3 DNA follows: TGTGCCAGCAGCCACCCCGAGGGCGACGGACTCTACAATGAGCAGTTCTTC. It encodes CASSHPEGDGLYNEQFF.

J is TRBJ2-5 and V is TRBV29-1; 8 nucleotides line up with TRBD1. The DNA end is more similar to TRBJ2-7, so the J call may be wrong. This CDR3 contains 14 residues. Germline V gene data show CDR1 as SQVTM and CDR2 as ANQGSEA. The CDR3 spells CSVQPQGAIYEQYF. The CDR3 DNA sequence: TGCAGCGTTCAGCCCCAGGGGGCTATCTACGAGCAGTACTTC.

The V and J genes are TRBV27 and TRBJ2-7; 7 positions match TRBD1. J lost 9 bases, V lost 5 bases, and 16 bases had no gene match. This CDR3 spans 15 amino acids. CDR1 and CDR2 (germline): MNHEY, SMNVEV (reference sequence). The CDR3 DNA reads TGTGCCAGCAGTGTCTCCGGCACAGGGGTGTTAGGGCAGTACTTC. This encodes CASSVSGTGVLGQYF.

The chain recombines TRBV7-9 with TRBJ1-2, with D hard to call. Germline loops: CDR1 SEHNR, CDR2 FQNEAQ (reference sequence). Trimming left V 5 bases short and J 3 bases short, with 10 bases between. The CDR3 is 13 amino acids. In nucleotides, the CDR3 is TGTGCCAGCAGCCTCCAAAGCGACTATGGCTACACCTTC. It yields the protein CASSLQSDYGYTF. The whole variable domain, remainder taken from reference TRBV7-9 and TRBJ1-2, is DTGVSQNPRHKITKRGQNVTFRCDPISEHNRLYWYRQTLGQGPEFLTYFQNEAQLEKSRLLSDRFSAERPKGSFSTLEIQRTEQGDSAMYLCASSLQSDYGYTFGSGTRLTVV.

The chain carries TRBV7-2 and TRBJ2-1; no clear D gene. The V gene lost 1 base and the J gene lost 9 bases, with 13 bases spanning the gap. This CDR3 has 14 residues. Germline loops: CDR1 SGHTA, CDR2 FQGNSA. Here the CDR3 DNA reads TGTGCCAGCAGCTTAGGGGCTCGACAAGGTGAGCAGTTCTTC. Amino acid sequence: CASSLGARQGEQFF. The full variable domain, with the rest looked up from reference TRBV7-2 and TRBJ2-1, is GAGVSQSPSNKVTEKGKDVELRCDPISGHTALYWYRQSLGQGLEFLIYFQGNSAPDKSGLPSDRFSAERTGGSVSTLTIQRTQQEDSAVYLCASSLGARQGEQFFGPGTRLTVL.